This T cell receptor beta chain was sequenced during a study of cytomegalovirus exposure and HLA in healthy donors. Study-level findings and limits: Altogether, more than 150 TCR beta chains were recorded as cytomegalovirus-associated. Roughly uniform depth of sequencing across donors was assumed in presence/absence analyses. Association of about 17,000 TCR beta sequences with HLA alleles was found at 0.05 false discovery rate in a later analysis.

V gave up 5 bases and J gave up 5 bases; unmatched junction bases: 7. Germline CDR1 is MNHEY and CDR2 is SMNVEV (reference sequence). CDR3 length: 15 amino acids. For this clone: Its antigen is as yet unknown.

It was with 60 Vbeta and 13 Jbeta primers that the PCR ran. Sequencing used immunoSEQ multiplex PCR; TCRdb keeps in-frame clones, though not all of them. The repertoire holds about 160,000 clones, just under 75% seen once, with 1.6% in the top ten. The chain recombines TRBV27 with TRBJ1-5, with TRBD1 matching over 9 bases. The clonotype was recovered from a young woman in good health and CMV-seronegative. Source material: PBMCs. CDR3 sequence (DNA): TGTGCCAGCAGTCCGACAGGGGGGATCCATCAGCCCCAGCATTTT. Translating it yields CASSPTGGIHQPQHF.